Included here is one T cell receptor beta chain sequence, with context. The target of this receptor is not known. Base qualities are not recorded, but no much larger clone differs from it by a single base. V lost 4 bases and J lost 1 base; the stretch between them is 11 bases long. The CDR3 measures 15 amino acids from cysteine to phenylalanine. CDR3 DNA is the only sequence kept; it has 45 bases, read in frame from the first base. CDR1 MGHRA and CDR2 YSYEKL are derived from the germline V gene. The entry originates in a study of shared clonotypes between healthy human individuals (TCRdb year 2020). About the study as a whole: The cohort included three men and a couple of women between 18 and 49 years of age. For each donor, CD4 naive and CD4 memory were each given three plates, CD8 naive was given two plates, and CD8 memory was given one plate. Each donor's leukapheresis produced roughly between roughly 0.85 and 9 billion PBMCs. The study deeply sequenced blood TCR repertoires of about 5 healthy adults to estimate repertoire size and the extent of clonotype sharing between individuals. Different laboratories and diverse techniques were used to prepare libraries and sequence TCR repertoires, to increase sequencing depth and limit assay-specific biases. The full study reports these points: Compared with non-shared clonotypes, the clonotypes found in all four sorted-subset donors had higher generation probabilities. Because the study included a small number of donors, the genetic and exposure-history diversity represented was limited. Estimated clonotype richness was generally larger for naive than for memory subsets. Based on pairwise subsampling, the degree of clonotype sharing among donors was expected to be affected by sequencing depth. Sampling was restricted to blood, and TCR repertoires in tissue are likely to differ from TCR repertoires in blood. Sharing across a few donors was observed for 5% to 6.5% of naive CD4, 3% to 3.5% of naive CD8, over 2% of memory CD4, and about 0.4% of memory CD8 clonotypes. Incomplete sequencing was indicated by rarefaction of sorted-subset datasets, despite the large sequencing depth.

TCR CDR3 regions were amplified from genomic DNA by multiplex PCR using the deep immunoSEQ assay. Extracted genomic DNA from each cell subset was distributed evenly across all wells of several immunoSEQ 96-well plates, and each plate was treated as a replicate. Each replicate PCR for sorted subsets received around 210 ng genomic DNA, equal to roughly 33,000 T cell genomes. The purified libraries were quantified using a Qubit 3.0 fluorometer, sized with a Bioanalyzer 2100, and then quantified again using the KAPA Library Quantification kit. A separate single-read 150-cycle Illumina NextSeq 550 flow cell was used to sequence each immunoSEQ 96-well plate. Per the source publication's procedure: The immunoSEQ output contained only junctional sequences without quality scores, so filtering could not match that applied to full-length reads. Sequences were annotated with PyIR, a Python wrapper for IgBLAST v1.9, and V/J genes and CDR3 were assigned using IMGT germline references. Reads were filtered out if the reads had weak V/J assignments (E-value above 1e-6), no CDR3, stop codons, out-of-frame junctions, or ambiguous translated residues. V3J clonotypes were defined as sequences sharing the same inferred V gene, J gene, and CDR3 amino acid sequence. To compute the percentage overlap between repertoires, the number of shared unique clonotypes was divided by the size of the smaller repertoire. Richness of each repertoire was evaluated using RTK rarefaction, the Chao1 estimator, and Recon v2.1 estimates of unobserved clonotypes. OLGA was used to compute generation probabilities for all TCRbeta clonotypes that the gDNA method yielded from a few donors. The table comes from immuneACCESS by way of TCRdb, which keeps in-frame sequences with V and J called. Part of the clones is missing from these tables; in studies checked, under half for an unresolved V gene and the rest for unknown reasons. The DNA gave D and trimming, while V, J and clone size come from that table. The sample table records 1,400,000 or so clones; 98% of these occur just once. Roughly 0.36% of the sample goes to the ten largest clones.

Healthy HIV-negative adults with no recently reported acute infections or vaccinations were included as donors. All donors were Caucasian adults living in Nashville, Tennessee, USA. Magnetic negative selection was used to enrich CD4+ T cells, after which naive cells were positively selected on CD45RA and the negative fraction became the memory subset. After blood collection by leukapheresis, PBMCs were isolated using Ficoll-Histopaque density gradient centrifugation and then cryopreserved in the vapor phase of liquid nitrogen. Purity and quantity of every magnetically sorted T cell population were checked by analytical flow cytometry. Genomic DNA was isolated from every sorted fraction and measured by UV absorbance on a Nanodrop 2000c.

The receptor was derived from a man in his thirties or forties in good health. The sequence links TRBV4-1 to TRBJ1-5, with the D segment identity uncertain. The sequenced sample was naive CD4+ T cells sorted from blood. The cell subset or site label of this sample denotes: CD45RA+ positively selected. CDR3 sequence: CASSPVFSSNQPQHF. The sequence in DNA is TGCGCCAGCAGCCCCGTGTTTTCGAGCAATCAGCCCCAGCATTTT.